These 7 T cell receptor beta chains were sequenced from one sample in a study of identical twins. Each CDR3 protein gets one entry after TCRdb re-called the 5' RACE reads with MiXCR. The sample has roughly 700,000 distinct CDR3 sequences; over 8.5% are singletons. The same sample was also used in a study of yellow fever vaccine responses in identical twins.

The sample was PBMCs. These receptors all stem from a woman aged 18-29 years in good health.

The genes are TRBV20-1 and TRBJ2-5, with D hard to call. Trimming cost V 0 bases and J 5 bases, with 13 bases left between them. In germline, CDR1 is DFQATT, CDR2 SNEGSKA (reference sequence). The CDR3 is 14 residues long. The CDR3 loop is CSARDRSGVETQYF. The CDR3 nucleotides are TGCAGTGCTAGAGATCGCAGTGGGGTGGAGACCCAGTACTTC.

This clonotype was observed many times. V and J are TRBV20-1 and TRBJ2-4; 9 nucleotides align to TRBD2. Germline assignment: CDR1 DFQATT and CDR2 SNEGSKA (reference sequence). V shed 6 bases, J shed 4 bases, and the junction held 4 bases outside the gene matches. This CDR3 is built from 13 residues. As DNA, the CDR3 is TGCAGTGCCGTAGCGGGAGTGAAAAACATTCAGTACTTC. Translation gives CSAVAGVKNIQYF.

This chain joins TRBV28 and TRBJ2-2, with D maybe TRBD2 (6 bases). This CDR3 spans 15 amino acids. V lost 4 bases, J lost 1 base, and 10 bases lay in between. Germline CDR1 MDHEN, CDR2 SYDVKM. CDR3 amino acids: CASSSTSLNTGELFF. CDR3 nucleotide sequence: TGTGCCAGCAGTTCCACTAGCCTGAACACCGGGGAGCTGTTTTTT.

Ten or more counts support this clonotype. The chain recombines TRBV2 with TRBJ2-2; D assignment may be TRBD1 or TRBD2 (5 bases each). Germline values: CDR1 SNHLY, CDR2 FYNNEI. V was pared by 6 bases and J by 4 bases, with 12 bases between. The CDR3 covers 14 residues. The CDR3 DNA reads as TGTGCCAGCAGGGGGGACCCGGGCACCGGGGAGCTGTTTTTT. Its protein product is CASRGDPGTGELFF.

This clonotype was seen more than once but under ten times. The chain is built from TRBV5-1 and TRBJ2-3, with unresolved D. The germline CDR1 and CDR2 sequences are SGHRS and YFSETQ. This CDR3 comprises 14 residues. For the CDR3, the DNA is TGCAACAGCAGCTTGGACCAGAACACAGATACGCAGTATTTT. Protein: CNSSLDQNTDTQYF. Full variable domain (remainder filled in from reference TRBV5-1 and TRBJ2-3): KAGVTQTPRYLIKTRGQQVTLSCSPISGHRSVSWYQQTPGQGLQFLFEYFSETQRNKGNFPGRFSGRQFSNSRSEMNVSTLELGDSALYLCNSSLDQNTDTQYFGPGTRLTVL.

This clonotype appeared many times. The rearrangement links TRBV7-9 to TRBJ1-5; no reliable D call. The CDR3 sequence is 12 residues long. The V end lost 1 base, the J end lost 7 bases, and 5 bases lay between the germline ends. Germline CDR1 SEHNR, CDR2 FQNEAQ (reference sequence). For the CDR3, the DNA is TGTGCCAGCAGCTTAGGGGAGCAGCCCCAGCATTTT. It codes for CASSLGEQPQHF.

The chain carries TRBV7-2 and TRBJ2-5; 8 bases are shared with TRBD2. Germline lookup yields CDR1 SGHTA and CDR2 FQGNSA. V shed 5 bases and J 2 bases; nucleotides not matched to a gene: 13. This CDR3 comprises 17 residues. The CDR3 coding sequence is TGTGCCAGCAGCCCGACACGCGGGCGGGGGGCTCAAGAGACCCAGTACTTC. Encoded protein: CASSPTRGRGAQETQYF.